The 23 T cell receptor beta chains below come from one sample, sequenced in a study of radiotherapy plus CTLA-4 blockade in lung cancer. Measured with immunoSEQ multiplex PCR; TCRdb has only the in-frame clones, and not every one. The repertoire holds 95,000 to 150,000 clones, with around 89% as singletons. Sequences were derived from peripheral blood, sampled from a patient treated with radiotherapy plus ipilimumab. Every receptor here comes from a human donor with non-small cell lung cancer that progressed on radiotherapy plus ipilimumab.

This chain links TRBV21-1 with TRBJ2-7. TRBV21-1 corresponds to a pseudogene. The CDR3 has 15 residues. The CDR3 sequence is CASSKNIISSYEQYF. DNA of the CDR3: TGTGCCAGCAGCAAAAACATTATTAGCTCCTACGAGCAGTACTTC.

The chain recombines TRBV27 with TRBJ2-3; unclear D gene. CDR1 is MNHEY and CDR2 is SMNVEV in the germline V gene (reference sequence). The CDR3 length is 14 residues. Trimming cost V 5 bases and J 4 bases, with 13 bases left between them. CDR3 protein: CASSPVGVADTQYF. In DNA form, the CDR3 reads TGTGCCAGCAGTCCCGTCGGCGTCGCAGATACGCAGTATTTT.

The V gene is TRBV7-3, the J gene TRBJ2-1; unclear D gene. The V gene's germline CDR1 is SGHTA and CDR2 FQGTGA. The CDR3 contains 15 residues. Trimming removed 2 bases from V and 4 bases from J, with 12 bases in between. CDR3 loop: CASSLRRASYNEQFF. CDR3 bases: TGTGCCAGCAGCTTACGCAGAGCCTCATACAATGAGCAGTTCTTC.

This chain uses TRBV9 with TRBJ1-6; D is ambiguous. Per germline, CDR1 SGDLS and CDR2 YYNGEE. Trimming shortened V by 0 bases and J by 5 bases, and 6 bases separated the two germline ends. This CDR3 is built from 14 residues. The CDR3 DNA reads as TGTGCCAGCAGCGTAGGCGGACATAATTCACCCCTCCACTTT. Translating it yields CASSVGGHNSPLHF.

The chain is built from TRBV11-2 and TRBJ2-2, with D tentatively TRBD1 (5 bases). V was trimmed by 0 bases and J by 1 base, leaving 9 bases between them. The CDR3 is 16 residues long. Germline values: CDR1 SGHAT, CDR2 FQNNGV. CDR3 amino acids: CASSLEQGLNTGELFF. CDR3 nucleotides: TGTGCCAGCAGCTTAGAGCAGGGCTTGAACACCGGGGAGCTGTTTTTT. The full variable domain, with the rest looked up from reference TRBV11-2 and TRBJ2-2, is EAGVAQSPRYKIIEKRQSVAFWCNPISGHATLYWYQQILGQGPKLLIQFQNNGVVDDSQLPKDRFSAERLKGVDSTLKIQPAKLEDSAVYLCASSLEQGLNTGELFFGEGSRLTVL.

This chain uses TRBV21-1 with TRBJ1-1; the listed D gene, TRBD1, was not tested against the DNA. TRBV21-1 is recorded as a pseudogene. The CDR3 is 16 residues long. The CDR3 region is CASTPAWHTMNTEAFF. In DNA form, the CDR3 reads TGTGCCAGCACCCCTGCATGGCATACGATGAACACTGAAGCTTTCTTT.

V usage is TRBV5-1 and J usage is TRBJ1-5; tentative D call: TRBD1 (5 bases). Trimming left V 0 bases short and J 3 bases short, with 13 bases between. CDR1 is SGHRS, CDR2 YFSETQ, per germline. The CDR3 contains 16 residues. The CDR3 DNA follows: TGCGCCAGCAGCTTGGAGGGGTTGGGGAACAATCAGCCCCAGCATTTT. Its translation: CASSLEGLGNNQPQHF.

This clone is a singleton in its sample. The gene calls are TRBV18 and TRBJ1-3, with D uncertain. CDR1 is KGHSH, CDR2 LQKENI, per germline. The CDR3 length is 14 residues. V lost 0 bases to trimming and J lost 2 bases, with 5 bases between them. The CDR3 nucleotides are TGTGCCAGCTCACCACCGGCCCCTGGAAACACCATATATTTT. This codes for CASSPPAPGNTIYF.

The J gene is TRBJ2-1, the V gene TRBV7-8; no firm D call. CDR1 and CDR2 from the germline V gene are SGHVS and FQNEAQ. The ends were cut back, 3 bases at V and 1 base at J, with 7 bases in the middle. This CDR3 comprises 14 residues. For the CDR3, the DNA is TGTGCCAGCAGCTTCACTCGTTCCTACAATGAGCAGTTCTTC. It codes for CASSFTRSYNEQFF.

This clone has only a few counts. V gene TRBV18 combines with J gene TRBJ1-3; D not resolved. CDR3 length: 16 residues. Germline loops: CDR1 KGHSH, CDR2 LQKENI. V was shortened by 2 bases and J by 0 bases, with 11 bases between the two germline ends. CDR3 in amino acids: CASSPFDPGSGNTIYF. The CDR3 DNA reads TGTGCCAGCTCACCATTCGACCCAGGCTCTGGAAACACCATATATTTT.

The chain carries TRBV6-5 and TRBJ1-2; D call uncertain. Trimming took off 5 bases at V and 1 base at J, with 11 bases between the two ends. Germline CDR1 MNHEY, CDR2 SVGAGI. The CDR3 is made up of 14 amino acids. CDR3 DNA: TGTGCCAGCAGTATGACACCTAATAACTATGGCTACACCTTC. It yields the protein CASSMTPNNYGYTF.

The chain is built from TRBV6-5 and TRBJ1-1, with D tentatively TRBD1 (5 bases). Germline V gives CDR1 MNHEY, CDR2 SVGAGI. Trimming took 6 bases from V and 1 from J, leaving 12 bases between them. This CDR3 region has 14 residues. CDR3 in DNA: TGTGCCAGCAGCCGGGACGGATGGAACACTGAAGCTTTCTTT. This codes for CASSRDGWNTEAFF.

The chain couples TRBV30 to TRBJ2-1, with 9 bases lining up with TRBD2. Germline CDR1 and CDR2: GTSNPN and SVGIG (reference sequence). The ends lost 2 bases at V and 12 bases at J; junction bases unmatched: 11. CDR3 size: 14 residues. In nucleotides, the CDR3 is TGTGCCTGGAGTCCCGGGACTAGCCGTTTTGGGCAGTTCTTC. Translating gives CAWSPGTSRFGQFF.

The table lists this clone with a count of one. The V call is TRBV6-1, the J call TRBJ1-1; tentatively, D is TRBD1 (5 bases). This CDR3 region has 13 residues. Germline values: CDR1 MNHNS, CDR2 SASEGT. The V and J ends lost 6 bases and 1 base respectively, with 9 bases between them. The CDR3 loop is CASRSTANTEAFF. The CDR3 nucleotides are TGTGCCAGCAGATCGACAGCGAACACTGAAGCTTTCTTT.

The chain carries TRBV11-2 and TRBJ2-7, with no clear D. V lost 1 base and J 4 bases, leaving 8 bases between the germline ends. Germline CDR1 SGHAT, CDR2 FQNNGV. The CDR3 has 13 residues. In DNA, the CDR3 is TGTGCCAGCAGCTTAGGGCTACCTTACGAGCAGTACTTC. Translation gives CASSLGLPYEQYF.

This clone was found a few times. V is TRBV2 and J is TRBJ2-7, with D perhaps matching TRBD2 (6 bases). The germline V gene encodes CDR1 SNHLY and CDR2 FYNNEI. V was cut by 4 bases and J by 1 base, with 14 bases left in between. The CDR3 extends over 15 amino acids. The CDR3 DNA is TGTGCCAGCAGTGTGGAGGGCCGCGGGTCCTACGAGCAGTACTTC. It specifies CASSVEGRGSYEQYF. The whole variable domain, filled in from reference TRBV2 and TRBJ2-7, reads EPEVTQTPSHQVTQMGQEVILRCVPISNHLYFYWYRQILGQKVEFLVSFYNNEISEKSEIFDDQFSVERPDGSNFTLKIRSTKLEDSAMYFCASSVEGRGSYEQYFGPGTRLTVT.

The gene calls are TRBV11-3 and TRBJ2-1, with D possibly matching TRBD2 (6 bases). V lost 5 bases and J lost 5, with 10 bases in between. CDR1 SGHNT and CDR2 YENEEA come from the germline V gene. The CDR3 is 13 amino acids. DNA for the CDR3: TGTGCCAGCAGCCGGGAGTCCCACAATGAGCAGTTCTTC. Its translation: CASSRESHNEQFF.

The chain employs TRBV7-9 and TRBJ1-2, with D unresolved. CDR3 length equals 13 residues. Germline V gene data show CDR1 as SEHNR and CDR2 as FQNEAQ (reference sequence). Deletions cut 1 base from V and 7 bases from J, with 10 bases between. CDR3 in DNA: TGTGCCAGCAGCTTAGACCGGCAGCCTGGCTACACCTTC. As protein: CASSLDRQPGYTF.

The chain has TRBV30 and TRBJ1-5, with no clear D. Trimming removed 0 bases at V and 5 bases at J, with 11 bases between. CDR3 length equals 14 residues. Germline-derived CDR1 and CDR2 are GTSNPN and SVGIG (reference sequence). CDR3 sequence: CAWSVPALDQPQHF. CDR3 DNA sequence: TGTGCCTGGAGTGTGCCAGCCCTTGATCAGCCCCAGCATTTT.

As for this clone: The sample contains more than one DNA sequence encoding this CDR3. The rearrangement links TRBV18 to TRBJ1-1; TRBD1 matches 11 bases. The CDR3 has 15 residues. The V segment lost 4 bases and the J segment 2 bases; nucleotides outside the gene matches: 3. Germline V CDR1 and CDR2: KGHSH, LQKENI. In nucleotides, the CDR3 is TGTGCCAGCTCACTAGGACAGGGGGCAAACACTGAAGCTTTCTTT. Translated, it gives CASSLGQGANTEAFF. Filled out from reference TRBV18 and TRBJ1-1, the complete variable domain reads NAGVMQNPRHLVRRRGQEARLRCSPMKGHSHVYWYRQLPEEGLKFMVYLQKENIIDESGMPKERFSAEFPKEGPSILRIQQVVRGDSAAYFCASSLGQGANTEAFFGQGTRLTVV.

V is TRBV7-9 and J is TRBJ2-1, with 9 bases fitting TRBD2. The CDR3 is 15 residues long. CDR1 and CDR2 (germline): SEHNR, FQNEAQ (reference sequence). V was pared by 5 bases and J by 5 bases, with 7 bases of the junction left unmatched. This CDR3 reads CASSHLAGTHNEQFF. The CDR3 nucleotides are TGTGCCAGCAGCCACCTAGCGGGAACGCACAATGAGCAGTTCTTC.

This clone appeared a few times. The germline gene is not matched at one end of the junction; a read error may be the cause. The rearrangement links TRBV19 to TRBJ2-1, with 7 bases lining up with TRBD2. Germline-derived CDR1 and CDR2 are LNHDA and SQIVND (reference sequence). This CDR3 region has 11 residues. Here the CDR3 DNA reads TGTGCCAGTAGGTTGGACGGGGGGATGGTCTTC. Amino acids: CASRLDGGMVF. Together with reference TRBV19 and TRBJ2-1, the CDR3 gives the full variable domain: DGGITQSPKYLFRKEGQNVTLSCEQNLNHDAMYWYRQDPGQGLRLIYYSQIVNDFQKGDIAEGYSVSREKKESFPLTVTSAQKNPTAFYLCASRLDGGMVFGPGTRLTVL.

This CDR3 reads CASSFLGAPGTGELFF. CDR3 in DNA: TGTGCCAGCAGTTTTTTGGGGGCGCCGGGCACCGGGGAGCTGTTTTTT. The J gene is TRBJ2-2, the V gene TRBV27; TRBD1 is a possible D gene (6 bases). V lost 3 bases and J lost 4, with 15 bases in between. Germline V gene sequence: CDR1 MNHEY, CDR2 SMNVEV (reference sequence). CDR3 size: 16 residues.